This TCR beta chain came from a study of blood T cell repertoires in COVID-19. This CDR3 region has 13 residues. V lost 6 bases, J lost 4 bases, and 12 bases lay in between. Germline CDR1 and CDR2: SNHLY and FYNNEI. Using immunoSEQ multiplex PCR, the repertoire was profiled, and TCRdb retains in-frame clones only, with some absent. The sample has roughly 280,000 clones; roughly nine tenths are singletons. This clonotype was obtained from a woman between 18 and 29 years old who had recovered from COVID-19. The rearrangement joins TRBV2 to TRBJ1-2; unclear D gene. Sequencing used PBMCs or T cells enriched from blood (not recorded which). The CDR3 DNA follows: TGTGCCAGCAGGAAAAACAGCCTCTATGGCTACACCTTC. Translating gives CASRKNSLYGYTF.